Reported below is one TCR beta chain. These data come from a study of blood T cell repertoires in COVID-19. This CDR3 spans 14 amino acids. The germline V and J ends were trimmed by 4 bases and 3 bases, with 9 bases remaining between them. Per the germline V gene, CDR1 is SEHNR and CDR2 is FQNEAQ (reference sequence). Per the original data handling: By means of reference gene primer amplification, nucleated cell counts were estimated. Assay: immunoSEQ multiplex PCR; the TCRdb copy retains only in-frame clones and omits some. Clone size and V and J calls were adopted from that table, with D and trimming inferred from the DNA. Among hundreds of thousands of clones, about 87% were seen once, and the ten largest hold about 1.9%.

This clonotype was obtained from a man in his forties or fifties in a cohort exposed to, infected with or recovered from COVID-19 (not recorded which). The V and J genes are TRBV7-9 and TRBJ2-2; D is perhaps TRBD2 (5 bases). The material sequenced was PBMCs or T cells enriched from blood (not recorded which). For the CDR3, the DNA is TGTGCCAGCAGCTCCGGACTGTACACCGGGGAGCTGTTTTTT. It codes for CASSSGLYTGELFF.